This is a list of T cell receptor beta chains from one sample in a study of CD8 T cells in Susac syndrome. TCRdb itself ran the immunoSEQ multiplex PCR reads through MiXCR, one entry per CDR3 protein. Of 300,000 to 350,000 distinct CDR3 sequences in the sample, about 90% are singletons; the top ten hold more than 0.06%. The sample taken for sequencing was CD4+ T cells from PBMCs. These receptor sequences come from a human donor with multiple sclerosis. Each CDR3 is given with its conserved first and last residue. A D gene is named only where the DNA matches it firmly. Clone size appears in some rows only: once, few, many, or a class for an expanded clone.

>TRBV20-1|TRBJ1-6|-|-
CSARDGPHEVPLHF
TGCAGTGCTAGAGACGGGCCTCATGAAGTACCCCTCCACTTT
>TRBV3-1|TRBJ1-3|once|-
CASSQRESVRGNTIYF
TGTGCCAGCAGCCAACGGGAGAGTGTCCGCGGAAACACCATATATTTT
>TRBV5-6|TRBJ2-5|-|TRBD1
CASSAGQANEETQYF
TGTGCCAGCAGCGCTGGACAGGCGAATGAGGAGACCCAGTACTTC
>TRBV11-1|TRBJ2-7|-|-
CASSHGTALGREQYF
TGTGCCAGCAGTCATGGGACGGCCCTCGGACGGGAGCAGTACTTC
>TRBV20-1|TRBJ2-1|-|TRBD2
CSADRLAGGVNEQFF
TGCAGTGCTGACAGACTAGCGGGAGGGGTCAATGAGCAGTTCTTC
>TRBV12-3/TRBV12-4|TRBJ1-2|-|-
CASSLAGTTYGYTF
TGTGCCAGCAGTTTAGCGGGGACCACCTATGGCTACACCTTC
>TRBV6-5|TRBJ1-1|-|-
CASSRAGGSPEAFF
TGTGCCAGCAGTAGGGCCGGCGGGTCCCCTGAAGCTTTCTTT
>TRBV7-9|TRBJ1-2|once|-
CASSLGRTENYGYTF
TGTGCCAGCAGCTTAGGACGGACGGAGAACTATGGCTACACCTTC
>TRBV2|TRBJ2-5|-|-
CATPRSVETQYF
TGTGCCACGCCGCGTTCCGTGGAGACCCAGTACTTC
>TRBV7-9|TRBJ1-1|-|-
CASSLEARGEAFF
TGTGCCAGCAGCTTAGAGGCCCGAGGGGAAGCTTTCTTT
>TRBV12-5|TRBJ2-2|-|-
CASGSRTRGNTGELFF
TGTGCTAGTGGTAGCCGGACGAGGGGCAACACCGGGGAGCTGTTTTTT
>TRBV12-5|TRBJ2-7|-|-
CASGLVDPPYEQYF
TGTGCTAGTGGTTTGGTCGACCCGCCCTACGAGCAGTACTTC
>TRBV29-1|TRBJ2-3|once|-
CSVAPLGTDTQYF
TGCAGCGTTGCCCCGTTGGGCACAGATACGCAGTATTTT
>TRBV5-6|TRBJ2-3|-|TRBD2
CASSWGLAGTTDTQYF
TGTGCCAGCAGCTGGGGACTAGCGGGGACCACAGATACGCAGTATTTT
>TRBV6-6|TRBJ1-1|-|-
CASSYSGIRNAFF
TGTGCCAGCAGTTACTCGGGGATCCGGAATGCTTTCTTT
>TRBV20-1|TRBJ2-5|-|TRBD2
CSARDSLRLAGGPETQYF
TGCAGTGCTAGAGATTCCCTAAGACTAGCGGGAGGGCCGGAGACCCAGTACTTC
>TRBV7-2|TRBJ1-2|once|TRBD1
CASSLGAGTGGVGYTF
TGTGCCAGCAGCTTAGGGGCCGGGACAGGGGGGGTTGGCTACACCTTC
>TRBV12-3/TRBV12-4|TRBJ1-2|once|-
CASSPQTPSYGYTF
TGTGCCAGCAGTCCCCAAACACCTTCCTATGGCTACACCTTC
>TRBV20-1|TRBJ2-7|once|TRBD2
CSALPGLASEQYF
TGCAGTGCTTTACCGGGACTAGCCTCCGAGCAGTACTTC
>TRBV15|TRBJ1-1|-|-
CATSRDLQWEMNTEAFF
TGTGCCACCAGCAGGGACCTCCAGTGGGAGATGAACACTGAAGCTTTCTTT
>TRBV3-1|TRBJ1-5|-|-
CASSPQPGNQPQHF
TGTGCCAGCAGCCCGCAACCCGGCAATCAGCCCCAGCATTTT
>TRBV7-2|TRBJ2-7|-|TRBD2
CASSPGLLAGGSHEQYF
TGTGCCAGCAGTCCTGGCTTACTAGCGGGAGGCTCCCACGAGCAGTACTTC
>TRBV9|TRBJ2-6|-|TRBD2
CASSVRPSGESRSGANVLTF
TGTGCCAGCAGCGTAAGACCTAGCGGGGAGTCACGCTCTGGGGCCAACGTCCTGACTTTC
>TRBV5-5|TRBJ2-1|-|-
CASSLGGPLQFF
TGTGCCAGCAGCTTGGGAGGACCCCTGCAGTTCTTC
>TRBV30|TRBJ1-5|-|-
CAWSDRGRGNQPQHF
TGTGCCTGGAGTGATCGGGGCAGGGGCAATCAGCCCCAGCATTTT
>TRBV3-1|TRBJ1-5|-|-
CASSLATGATQHF
TGTGCCAGCAGCCTCGCGACGGGGGCTACCCAGCATTTT
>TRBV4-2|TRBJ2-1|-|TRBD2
CASSLGLAEDNEQFF
TGTGCCAGCAGCCTTGGACTAGCAGAGGACAATGAGCAGTTCTTC
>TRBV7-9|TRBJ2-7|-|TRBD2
CASSLLSGRLYEQYF
TGTGCCAGCAGCTTACTCAGCGGGAGACTCTACGAGCAGTACTTC
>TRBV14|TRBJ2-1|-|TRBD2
CASSQDKTSGGRVEQFF
TGTGCCAGCAGCCAAGATAAGACTAGCGGGGGTCGTGTAGAGCAGTTCTTC
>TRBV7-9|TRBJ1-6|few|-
CASSSGSSSPLHF
TGTGCCAGCAGCTCTGGGAGCTCTTCACCCCTCCACTTT
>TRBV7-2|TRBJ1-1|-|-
CASSLGDITEAFF
TGTGCCAGCAGCTTAGGGGACATCACTGAAGCTTTCTTT
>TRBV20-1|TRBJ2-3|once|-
CSARDSGLPNTDTQYF
TGCAGTGCTAGAGACTCTGGACTGCCCAACACAGATACGCAGTATTTT
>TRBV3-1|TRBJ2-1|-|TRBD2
CASSQVAGGPGEQFF
TGTGCCAGCAGCCAGGTAGCGGGAGGGCCGGGTGAGCAGTTCTTC
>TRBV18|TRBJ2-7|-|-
CASSSTSDSYEQYF
TGTGCCAGCTCATCAACTAGTGACTCCTACGAGCAGTACTTC
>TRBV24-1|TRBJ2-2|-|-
CATSDLRNTGELFF
TGTGCCACCAGTGATTTGCGGAACACCGGGGAGCTGTTTTTT
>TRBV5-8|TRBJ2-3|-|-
CASSLIGPNNGGDTQYF
TGTGCCAGCAGCTTAATCGGACCCAATAACGGAGGAGATACGCAGTATTTT
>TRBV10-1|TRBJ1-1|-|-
CASSESGAMGAEAFF
TGCGCCAGCAGTGAGTCGGGTGCGATGGGTGCTGAAGCTTTCTTT
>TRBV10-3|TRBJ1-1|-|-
CAISEGLRVSEAFF
TGTGCCATCAGTGAGGGTCTTCGGGTCAGTGAAGCTTTCTTT
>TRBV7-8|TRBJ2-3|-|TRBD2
CASSRGTSGTDTQYF
TGTGCCAGCAGCCGCGGGACTAGCGGGACAGATACGCAGTATTTT
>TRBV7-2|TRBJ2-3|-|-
CASSSGGLWGPDTQYF
TGTGCCAGCAGCTCCGGAGGACTATGGGGTCCAGATACGCAGTATTTT
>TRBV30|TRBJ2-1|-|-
CAWSVRSPFPFF
TGTGCCTGGAGTGTACGTTCCCCTTTTCCATTCTTC
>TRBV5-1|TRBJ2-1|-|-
CASSLSPGAKSNEQFF
TGCGCCAGCAGCTTGTCACCGGGGGCAAAGAGTAATGAGCAGTTCTTC
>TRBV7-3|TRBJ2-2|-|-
CASSLSSAGELFF
TGTGCCAGCAGCTTAAGTAGCGCCGGGGAGCTGTTTTTT
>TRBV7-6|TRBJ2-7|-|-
CASSPQVTYEQYF
TGTGCCAGCAGCCCCCAGGTGACCTACGAGCAGTACTTC
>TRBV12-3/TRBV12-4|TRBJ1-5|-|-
CASSLASKHQPQHF
TGTGCCAGCAGTTTAGCGTCCAAACATCAGCCCCAGCATTTT
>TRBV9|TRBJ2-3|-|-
CASSSTTPTRGGLPDTQYF
TGTGCCAGCAGCTCCACAACCCCAACGAGGGGGGGACTCCCAGATACGCAGTATTTT
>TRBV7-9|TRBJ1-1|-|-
CASSRGQRNTEAFF
TGTGCCAGCAGCCGAGGACAGAGGAACACTGAAGCTTTCTTT
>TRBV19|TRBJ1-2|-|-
CASSPQTGIYGYTF
TGTGCCAGTAGTCCCCAGACGGGAATCTATGGCTACACCTTC
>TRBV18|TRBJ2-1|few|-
CASSPTRDNEQFF
TGTGCCAGCTCACCTACACGGGACAATGAGCAGTTCTTC
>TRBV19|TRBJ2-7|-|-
CASSIPGARDYEQYF
TGTGCCAGTAGTATCCCCGGGGCACGGGACTACGAGCAGTACTTC
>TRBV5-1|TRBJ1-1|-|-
CASSLVGSTDTEAFF
TGCGCCAGCAGCCTAGTCGGGTCTACGGACACTGAAGCTTTCTTT
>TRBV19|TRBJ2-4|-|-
CASSRQPNLAKNIQYF
TGTGCCAGTAGTCGACAGCCAAATCTAGCCAAAAACATTCAGTACTTC
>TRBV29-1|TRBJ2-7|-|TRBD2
CSVGREGGNRDEQYF
TGCAGCGTTGGGCGGGAGGGGGGCAACCGGGACGAGCAGTACTTC
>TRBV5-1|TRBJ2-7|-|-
CASSLAQLEEQYF
TGCGCCAGCAGCTTGGCACAGCTTGAGGAGCAGTACTTC
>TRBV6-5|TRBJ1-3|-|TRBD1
CASSYSSRGSGNTIYF
TGTGCCAGCAGTTACTCGAGCAGGGGGTCTGGAAACACCATATATTTT
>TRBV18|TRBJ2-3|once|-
CASSPLRRRGYPSTDTQYF
TGTGCCAGCTCACCGTTGAGAAGGAGGGGCTACCCTAGCACAGATACGCAGTATTTT
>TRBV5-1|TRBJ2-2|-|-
CASSLSLRVPGELFF
TGCGCCAGCAGCTTGTCTCTGAGGGTCCCCGGGGAGCTGTTTTTT
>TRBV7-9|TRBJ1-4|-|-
CASSFRGSTNEKLFF
TGTGCCAGCAGCTTCCGGGGTTCAACTAATGAAAAACTGTTTTTT
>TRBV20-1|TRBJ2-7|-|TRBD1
CSASLATGSFYEQYF
TGCAGTGCTAGTCTCGCGACAGGGTCTTTCTACGAGCAGTACTTC
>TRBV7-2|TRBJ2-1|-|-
CASSLDASVNEQFF
TGTGCCAGCAGCTTAGATGCTAGCGTAAATGAGCAGTTCTTC